Shown below are 10 T cell receptor beta chains from a single sample sequenced in a study of T cells in Graves' hyperthyroidism and ophthalmopathy. It was RNA transcripts that yielded the amplified TCR beta CDR3 regions. HTBI primers were used for first-round RT-PCR of the TCR CDR3. TCRdb recomputed calls from the multiplex PCR reads with MiXCR, one row per CDR3 protein. The table has about 300,000 distinct CDR3 sequences, 20% to 25% seen once. Sequenced material: blood. The origin of the receptors is a man in his forties or fifties with Graves' hyperthyroidism that later progressed to Graves' ophthalmopathy.

At least ten counts were recorded for this clonotype. CDR3 region: CSASGRDRGTGELFF. The CDR3 DNA is TGCAGTGCTAGCGGGCGGGACAGGGGCACCGGGGAGCTGTTTTTT. The V gene is TRBV20-1, the J gene TRBJ2-2; TRBD1 aligns across 10 bases. The germline gives CDR1 DFQATT, CDR2 SNEGSKA (reference sequence). This CDR3 has 15 residues. Germline trimming cut 3 bases from V and 4 bases from J; bases unmatched to any gene: 5.

The rearrangement uses TRBV6-1 and TRBJ2-7; D is tentatively TRBD1 or TRBD2 (5 bases each). Germline V gene data show CDR1 as MNHNS and CDR2 as SASEGT. The CDR3 runs 16 residues. V lost 3 bases and J 6 bases, leaving 21 bases between the germline ends. CDR3 loop: CASSDAIKRGAGEQYF. The CDR3, as DNA: TGTGCCAGCAGTGATGCGATTAAGAGAGGGGCTGGCGAGCAGTACTTC.

This clonotype was seen many times. The chain carries TRBV20-1 and TRBJ2-3, with 7 bases lining up with TRBD2. Germline assignment: CDR1 DFQATT and CDR2 SNEGSKA (reference sequence). Germline trimming cut 3 bases from V and 6 bases from J; bases unmatched to any gene: 9. The CDR3 extends over 14 amino acids. The CDR3 DNA is TGCAGTGCTAGTCGCCCGGCGGGAGTGGATACGCAGTATTTT. Translation gives CSASRPAGVDTQYF.

The rearrangement joins TRBV12-3 or TRBV12-4 to TRBJ1-1; weak D call: TRBD1 (5 bases). There are 16 residues in the CDR3. Between the trimmed V and J ends, which lost 2 bases and 1 base, there was a span of 14 bases. CDR3 sequence (DNA): TGTGCCAGCAGTTTAAGGATGGGGCAGCCGAACACTGAAGCTTTCTTT. The encoded protein is CASSLRMGQPNTEAFF.

The table lists this clonotype with many counts. The rearrangement joins TRBV12-3 or TRBV12-4 to TRBJ2-7, with 7 positions matching TRBD2. The V and J ends lost 5 bases and 4 bases, in that order; junction bases with no gene match: 8. The CDR3 sequence is 14 residues long. The CDR3 here is CASSPQGGEYEQYF. The CDR3 DNA follows: TGTGCCAGCAGTCCTCAGGGAGGGGAGTACGAGCAGTACTTC.

The V gene is TRBV28, the J gene TRBJ2-5; D perhaps matches TRBD1 (6 bases). Germline lookup yields CDR1 MDHEN and CDR2 SYDVKM. Trimming took 8 bases from V and 3 from J, leaving 19 bases between them. The CDR3 is 15 residues long. Here the CDR3 reads CASRPLSTGKETQYF. The CDR3 DNA sequence: TGTGCCAGCCGACCTCTATCGACAGGAAAAGAGACCCAGTACTTC.

Remarks on this clonotype: One junction end does not reproduce the germline sequence, and a read error may be involved. The chain is built from TRBV7-2 and TRBJ2-2; 14 bases map to TRBD2. This CDR3 has 19 residues. From germline, CDR1 is SGHTA and CDR2 FQGNSA. CDR3 coding DNA: TGTGCCAGCAGCTTAGCGGACGGACTAGCGGGAGGTCCCACCGGGGAGCTGGTTTTT. Its protein is CASSLADGLAGGPTGELVF.

The V and J genes are TRBV6-5 and TRBJ1-3; D remains unclear. V dropped 2 bases and J dropped 2 bases, with 16 bases sitting between them. Looked up from germline, CDR1 is MNHEY and CDR2 is SVGAGI. The CDR3 covers 17 residues. Written as DNA, the CDR3 is TGTGCCAGCAGTTACGCTCAAGTTCTACCTCCTGGAAACACCATATATTTT. This encodes CASSYAQVLPPGNTIYF.

This clonotype was seen at least ten times. The chain carries TRBV20-1 and TRBJ2-4, with TRBD1 identical over 7 bases. Germline V gene data show CDR1 as DFQATT and CDR2 as SNEGSKA (reference sequence). With 5 bases clipped from V and 7 bases from J, the junction kept 8 bases outside the gene matches. The CDR3 covers 13 residues. CDR3 nucleotide sequence: TGCAGTGCTCCAGGGACAGACGATAACATTCAGTACTTC. This gives the protein CSAPGTDDNIQYF.

This sequence joins TRBV10-3 and TRBJ2-1, with TRBD1 matching 10 bases. The CDR3 runs 14 residues. Germline CDR1 ENHRY, CDR2 SYGVKD. The trim removed 6 bases at V and 6 bases at J, leaving 5 bases unmatched. The CDR3: CAISLGQGSNEQFF. The CDR3 nucleotides read TGTGCCATCAGCTTGGGACAGGGGAGCAATGAGCAGTTCTTC.